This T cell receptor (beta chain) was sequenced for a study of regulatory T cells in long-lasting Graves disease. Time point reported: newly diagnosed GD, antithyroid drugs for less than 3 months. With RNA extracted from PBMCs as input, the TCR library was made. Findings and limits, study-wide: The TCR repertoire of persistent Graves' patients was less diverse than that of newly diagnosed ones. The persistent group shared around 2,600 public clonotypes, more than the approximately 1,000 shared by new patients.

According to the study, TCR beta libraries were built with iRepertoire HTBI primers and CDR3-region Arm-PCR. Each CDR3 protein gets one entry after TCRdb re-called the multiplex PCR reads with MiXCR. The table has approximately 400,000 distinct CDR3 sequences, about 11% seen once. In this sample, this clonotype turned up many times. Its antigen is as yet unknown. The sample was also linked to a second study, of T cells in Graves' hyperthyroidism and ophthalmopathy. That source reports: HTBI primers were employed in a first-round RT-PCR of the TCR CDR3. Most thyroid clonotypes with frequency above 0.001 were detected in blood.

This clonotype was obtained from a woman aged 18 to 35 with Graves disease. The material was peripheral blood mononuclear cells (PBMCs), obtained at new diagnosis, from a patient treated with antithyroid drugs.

The CDR3 sequence: CASRRLADDTDTQYF. The CDR3, as DNA: TGTGCCAGCAGAAGACTAGCGGACGACACAGATACGCAGTATTTT. This rearrangement joins TRBV5-8 to TRBJ2-3; 9 bases align to TRBD2. The CDR3 is 15 amino acids. Germline V gene data show CDR1 as SGHTS and CDR2 as YDEGEE. The V gene end was trimmed by 5 bases and the J gene end by 2 bases; junction bases not matched to a gene: 6. Full variable domain (remainder filled in from reference TRBV5-8 and TRBJ2-3): EAGVTQSPTHLIKTRGQQATLRCSPISGHTSVYWYQQALGLGLQFLLWYDEGEERNRGNFPPRFSGRQFPNYSSELNVNALELEDSALYLCASRRLADDTDTQYFGPGTRLTVL.